This TCR beta chain was obtained from a study of shared clonotypes between healthy human individuals. In the study overall: Per-donor plates numbered three CD4 naive, three CD4 memory, two CD8 naive and one CD8 memory. Overall study findings and caveats: Clonotype sharing among the donors was expected to vary with sequencing depth. On the whole, naive subsets had larger estimated richness than memory subsets had.

Germline V gene sequence: CDR1 SQVTM, CDR2 ANQGSEA. Trimming cost V 4 bases and J 3 bases, with 8 bases left between them. CDR3 length equals 12 residues. Assay runs were performed at deep level. Profiled with immunoSEQ multiplex PCR; TCRdb holds only in-frame clones, not every one. The table records about 980,000 clones, roughly 72% of them present only once. Worth noting for this clone: Its antigen is still unknown.

Material: memory CD4+ T cells sorted from blood. Subset given: CD45RA-negative fraction. The rearrangement uses TRBV29-1 and TRBJ2-3; perhaps TRBD1 as D (6 bases). This clonotype originated in a man aged 18 to 29 in good health. This chain's CDR3 is CSVAQGTDTQYF. The CDR3 nucleotides read TGCAGCGTTGCGCAGGGGACAGATACGCAGTATTTT.